The sequence of this T cell receptor (beta chain) was determined in a study of T cells in Graves' hyperthyroidism and ophthalmopathy. Study conclusions and caveats: Stable hyperthyroidism and ophthalmopathy were separated using 13 V-J signatures.

RNA transcripts gave rise to amplified TCR beta CDR3 regions. Researchers ran a first-round RT-PCR on the TCR CDR3 using the HTBI primer set. TCRdb processed the multiplex PCR reads anew with MiXCR; each CDR3 protein has one entry. The sample holds some 770,000 distinct CDR3 sequences, about a sixth seen once. Looked up from germline, CDR1 is SGHVS and CDR2 is FQNEAQ. There are 17 residues in the CDR3. Trimming pared 4 bases from V and 0 bases from J, leaving 17 bases between. This clonotype has a count of ten or more. The antigen remains unidentified. The chain recombines TRBV7-8 with TRBJ2-3; a weak D match, TRBD2 (6 bases). Sequenced material: blood. This TCR was recovered from a man between 18 and 29 years old with Graves' hyperthyroidism. CDR3 DNA sequence: TGTGCCAGCAGCTCCCCAGGGAGTGGGACTAGCACAGATACGCAGTATTTT. Translating it yields CASSSPGSGTSTDTQYF.